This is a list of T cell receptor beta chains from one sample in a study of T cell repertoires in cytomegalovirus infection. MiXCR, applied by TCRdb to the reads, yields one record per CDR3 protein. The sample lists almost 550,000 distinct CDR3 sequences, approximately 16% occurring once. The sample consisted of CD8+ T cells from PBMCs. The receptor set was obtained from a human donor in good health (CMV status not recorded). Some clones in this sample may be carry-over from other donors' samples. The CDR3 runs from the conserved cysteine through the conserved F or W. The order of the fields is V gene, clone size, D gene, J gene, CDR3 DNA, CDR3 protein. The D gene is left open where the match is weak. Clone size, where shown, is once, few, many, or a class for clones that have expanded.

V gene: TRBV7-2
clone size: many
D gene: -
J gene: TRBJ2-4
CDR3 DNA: TGTGCCAGCAGCCACCATTGGGGCACAGGGAAAAACATTCAGTACTTC
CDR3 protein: CASSHHWGTGKNIQYF

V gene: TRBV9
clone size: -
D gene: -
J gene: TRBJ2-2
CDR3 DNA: TGTGCCAGCGCGGGGACCGGGGAGCTGTTTTTT
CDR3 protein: CASAGTGELFF

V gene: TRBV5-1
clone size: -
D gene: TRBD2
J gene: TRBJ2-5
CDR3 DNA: TGCGCCAGCAGCCTGGGACTAGCGGGAGCGGGGGACCAAGAGACCCAGTACTTC
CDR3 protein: CASSLGLAGAGDQETQYF

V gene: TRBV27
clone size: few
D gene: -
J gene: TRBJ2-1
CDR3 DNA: TGTGCCAGCACCAAGGGGCTTACCAATGAGCAGTTCTTC
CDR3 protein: CASTKGLTNEQFF

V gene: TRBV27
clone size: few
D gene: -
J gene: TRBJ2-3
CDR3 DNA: TGTGCCAGCAGCCGCCCTACTAAGCCAGATACGCAGTATTTT
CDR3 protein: CASSRPTKPDTQYF

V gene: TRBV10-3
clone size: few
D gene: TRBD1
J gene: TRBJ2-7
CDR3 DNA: TGTGCCATCAAAGGGACAGGGCACTCCTACGAGCAGTACTTC
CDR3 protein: CAIKGTGHSYEQYF

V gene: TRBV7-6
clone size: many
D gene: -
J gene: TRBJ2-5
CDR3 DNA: TGTGCCAGCAGCCCGACCGCGGGCCCGCTACAAGAGACCCAGTACTTC
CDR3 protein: CASSPTAGPLQETQYF

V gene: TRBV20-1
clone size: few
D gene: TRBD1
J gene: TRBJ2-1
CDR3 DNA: TGCAGTGCTAGAGGGGTACAGGGGGTCAATGAGCAGTTCTTC
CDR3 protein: CSARGVQGVNEQFF

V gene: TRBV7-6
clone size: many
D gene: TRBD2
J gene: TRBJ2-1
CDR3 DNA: TGTGCGAGCCAGCGGGGAAATGAGCAGTTCTTC
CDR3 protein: CASQRGNEQFF

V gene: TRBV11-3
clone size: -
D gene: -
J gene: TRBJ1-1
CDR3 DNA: TGTGCCAGCAGCCCCCAGGCGGGGTCTGAAGCTTTCTTT
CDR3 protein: CASSPQAGSEAFF

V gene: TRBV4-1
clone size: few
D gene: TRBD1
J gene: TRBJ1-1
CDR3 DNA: TGCGCCAGCAGCCACCCAAGAGTTCCAGACAGGGCAAACACTGAAGCTTTCTTT
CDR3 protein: CASSHPRVPDRANTEAFF

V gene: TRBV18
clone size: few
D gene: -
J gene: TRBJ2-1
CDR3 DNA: TGTGCCAGCTCACCATCCGATAGGAATGAGCAGTTCTTC
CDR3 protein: CASSPSDRNEQFF

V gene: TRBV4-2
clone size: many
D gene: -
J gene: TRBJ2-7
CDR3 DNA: TGTGCCAGCAGCCAAGATCAGGGACCCTACGAGCAGTACTTC
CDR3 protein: CASSQDQGPYEQYF